These 20 T cell receptor beta chains originate from one sample sequenced in a study of read filtering for tumor transcriptome and immune sequencing. This library used approximately 0.4 ug RNA and molecular barcoded adaptors spanning alpha/delta and beta/gamma chains. TCRdb re-analysed the reads in MiXCR, keeping a single row per CDR3 protein. In the table there are tens of thousands of distinct CDR3 sequences, roughly 20% of which are singletons. The source material was a population of CD138-negative cells sorted from bone marrow. The receptors originated from a donor aged 40 or older with multiple myeloma.

This clonotype was seen a few times. The chain combines TRBV5-1 with TRBJ2-7; tentative D call: TRBD1 (6 bases). CDR3 length: 14 amino acids. Germline assignment: CDR1 SGHRS and CDR2 YFSETQ. Trimming removed 5 bases from V and 2 bases from J, with 14 bases in between. This chain's CDR3 is CASSPQGTPYEQYF. Here the CDR3 DNA reads TGCGCCAGCAGTCCTCAGGGGACCCCCTACGAGCAGTACTTC.

Regarding this clonotype: This may be a read error: a much more frequent sequence differs by one nucleotide. The rearrangement links TRBV24-1 to TRBJ2-3; 8 bases align to TRBD2. The CDR3 has 17 amino acids. Germline assignment: CDR1 KGHDR and CDR2 SFDVKD. With V trimmed by 6 bases and J by 4 bases, 14 bases remained unmatched. CDR3: CATSPDWGLVWADTQYF. The CDR3 DNA is TGTGCCACCAGTCCGGACTGGGGACTAGTCTGGGCAGATACGCAGTATTTT.

Points on this clonotype: It may be a read error: a sequence one base away is much more abundant. A read error is likely, as this CDR3 ends without the conserved phenylalanine or tryptophan. This chain connects TRBV7-9 to TRBJ2-6; the D gene is possibly TRBD1 (6 bases). Germline V lookup: CDR1 SEHNR, CDR2 FQNEAQ (reference sequence). The length of the CDR3 is 15 residues. V lost 5 bases, J lost 2 bases, and 10 bases lay in between. CDR3 sequence reads: CASSPTGPGANVLTL. The CDR3 DNA is TGTGCCAGCAGCCCGACAGGCCCTGGGGCCAACGTCCTGACTCTC.

This clonotype has a count of ten or more. This chain uses TRBV9 with TRBJ2-2; D call uncertain. The V and J ends lost 3 bases and 6 bases respectively, with 6 bases between them. From germline, CDR1 is SGDLS and CDR2 YYNGEE. This CDR3 region has 12 residues. The CDR3 sequence: CASSGLAGELFF. CDR3 nucleotides: TGTGCCAGCAGCGGGTTGGCCGGGGAGCTGTTTTTT.

The chain couples TRBV19 to TRBJ2-2; 16 bases map to TRBD2. The ends lost 6 bases at V and 0 bases at J; junction bases unmatched: 4. The CDR3 has 18 residues. In germline, CDR1 is LNHDA, CDR2 SQIVND (reference sequence). CDR3 amino acids: CASRGTSGGAANTGELFF. CDR3 nucleotides: TGTGCCAGTAGGGGGACTAGCGGGGGGGCGGCGAACACCGGGGAGCTGTTTTTT. Complete variable domain (other parts from reference TRBV19 and TRBJ2-2): DGGITQSPKYLFRKEGQNVTLSCEQNLNHDAMYWYRQDPGQGLRLIYYSQIVNDFQKGDIAEGYSVSREKKESFPLTVTSAQKNPTAFYLCASRGTSGGAANTGELFFGEGSRLTVL.

Many counts were recorded for this clonotype. V is TRBV29-1 and J is TRBJ1-2, with D perhaps matching TRBD1 (6 bases). Germline-derived CDR1 and CDR2 are SQVTM and ANQGSEA. V was cut by 1 base and J by 4 bases, with 13 bases left in between. The CDR3 spans 14 residues. The CDR3 DNA reads as TGCAGCGTTGAAGGACAGGAGATAGGCTATGGCTACACCTTC. Translated, it gives CSVEGQEIGYGYTF.

Many counts were recorded for this clonotype. The V call is TRBV7-2, the J call TRBJ2-1; no definite D call. Germline values: CDR1 SGHTA, CDR2 FQGNSA. This CDR3 is built from 13 residues. Trimming shortened V by 0 bases and J by 7 bases, and 7 bases separated the two germline ends. The CDR3 sequence: CASSLAWANEQFF. CDR3 DNA: TGTGCCAGCAGCTTAGCGTGGGCTAATGAGCAGTTCTTC.

This chain connects TRBV5-1 to TRBJ1-1; TRBD1 matches at 11 bases. Germline CDR1 reads SGHRS; CDR2 reads YFSETQ. V dropped 0 bases and J dropped 6; count of bases not matched to a gene: 1. CDR3 length: 14 amino acids. Written as DNA, the CDR3 is TGCGCCAGCAGCTTGGGGGGACAGGGGGCTGAAGCTTTCTTT. Translating it yields CASSLGGQGAEAFF.

Ten or more counts support this clonotype. V gene TRBV11-2 combines with J gene TRBJ2-7; D ambiguous. The CDR3 totals 11 residues. V was cut by 3 bases and J by 5 bases, with 5 bases left in between. Germline assignment: CDR1 SGHAT and CDR2 FQNNGV. The CDR3 DNA follows: TGTGCCAGCAGCTTTAGACACGAGCAGTACTTC. This gives the protein CASSFRHEQYF.

This clonotype appeared many times. The V gene is TRBV4-2, the J gene TRBJ2-5, with unresolved D. The V and J ends lost 1 base and 1 base respectively, with 7 bases between them. Germline V gene lookup returns CDR1 LGHNA and CDR2 YNFKEQ. The CDR3 has 14 amino acids. As DNA, the CDR3 is TGTGCCAGCAGCCAAGTCCAGACCCAAGAGACCCAGTACTTC. Amino acid sequence: CASSQVQTQETQYF.

Notes on this clonotype: In this CDR3 the conserved last residue, phenylalanine or tryptophan, is missing, so a read error is likely. The chain has TRBV7-8 and TRBJ2-1; 10 positions match TRBD2. The CDR3 is made up of 14 amino acids. The trim removed 11 bases at V and 4 bases at J, leaving 8 bases unmatched. Looked up from germline, CDR1 is SGHVS and CDR2 is FQNEAQ. The CDR3 coding sequence is TGTGCCGGCATTCAGCGGGGGGGTTACAATGAGCAGTTCCTC. As protein: CAGIQRGGYNEQFL.

This clonotype has at least ten counts. The J gene is TRBJ1-4, the V gene TRBV7-9; 7 bases fit TRBD1. The CDR3 spans 14 residues. V shed 6 bases and J 6 bases; nucleotides not matched to a gene: 7. Germline V CDR1 and CDR2: SEHNR, FQNEAQ (reference sequence). The CDR3 loop is CASSRDRVDEKLFF. In DNA, the CDR3 is TGTGCCAGCAGTCGAGACAGGGTCGATGAAAAACTGTTTTTT.

In its sample, this clonotype was seen many times. As DNA, the CDR3 is TGTGCCAGCAGCTACGGGACAGGGAACGGCTACACCTTC. Protein sequence: CASSYGTGNGYTF. The chain recombines TRBV7-6 with TRBJ1-2; TRBD1 matches at 9 bases. The J segment lost 8 bases and the V segment lost 4 bases, leaving 5 bases of the junction unmatched. Germline loops: CDR1 SGHVS, CDR2 FNYEAQ. CDR3 size: 13 residues. Together with reference TRBV7-6 and TRBJ1-2, the CDR3 gives the full variable domain: GAGVSQSPRYKVTKRGQDVALRCDPISGHVSLYWYRQALGQGPEFLTYFNYEAQQDKSGLPNDRFSAERPEGSISTLTIQRTEQRDSAMYRCASSYGTGNGYTFGSGTRLTVV.

Comments on this clonotype: A junction boundary mismatches the germline segment, possibly from a read error. The genes are TRBV24-1 and TRBJ2-1; D unclear. This CDR3 has 13 residues. CDR1 is KGHDR and CDR2 is SFDVKD in the germline V gene. The CDR3 here is CPTIYPYSDEQFF. The CDR3 nucleotides are TGTCCCACCATTTACCCCTATTCCGATGAGCAGTTCTTC.

In its sample, this clonotype was seen many times. The chain employs TRBV11-2 and TRBJ1-2; D not resolved. CDR1 and CDR2 from the germline V gene are SGHAT and FQNNGV. V was clipped by 3 bases and J by 1 base, with 9 bases between them. This CDR3 comprises 14 residues. This CDR3 reads CASSFDGRNYGYTF. The CDR3 DNA is TGTGCCAGCAGCTTCGACGGCCGTAACTATGGCTACACCTTC.

For this clonotype: Germline is not matched at one junction end, which may reflect a read error. The V and J genes are TRBV9 and TRBJ1-1; possibly TRBD1 for D (5 bases). From germline, CDR1 is SGDLS and CDR2 YYNGEE. This CDR3 is 17 amino acids long. The CDR3 loop is CASSPGTADQILPEALF. The CDR3 DNA reads as TGTGCTAGCAGCCCGGGGACGGCTGACCAGATTCTCCCTGAAGCTCTCTTT.

This clonotype has only a few counts. The genes are TRBV4-1 and TRBJ1-2; a possible D gene is TRBD1 (5 bases). The CDR3 covers 16 residues. Per the germline V gene, CDR1 is MGHRA and CDR2 is YSYEKL. The V and J ends lost 1 base and 4 bases respectively, with 16 bases between them. CDR3 in amino acids: CASSQGPVGPIYGYTF. The CDR3 region has the DNA TGCGCCAGCAGCCAAGGCCCCGTGGGGCCCATCTATGGCTACACCTTC.

A note on this clonotype: No conserved phenylalanine or tryptophan is present at the end of the CDR3, so a read error is the likely explanation. CDR3: CASSLGTANTEAFL. The CDR3 DNA reads TGTGCCAGCAGCTTAGGGACAGCAAACACTGAAGCTTTCCTT. This chain connects TRBV7-9 to TRBJ1-1, with D tentatively TRBD1 (6 bases). The CDR3 is 14 amino acids. Germline V gene data show CDR1 as SEHNR and CDR2 as FQNEAQ (reference sequence). V dropped 1 base and J dropped 2 bases, with 8 bases sitting between them.

This clonotype occurred many times. The V call is TRBV19, the J call TRBJ1-2; D is unresolved. The CDR3 spans 14 residues. The V end was cut by 4 bases, the J end by 0 bases, with 9 bases between. The germline V gene encodes CDR1 LNHDA and CDR2 SQIVND (reference sequence). The CDR3 DNA follows: TGTGCCAGTAGTACAGACGTGACTAACTATGGCTACACCTTC. Its protein is CASSTDVTNYGYTF.

Note on this clonotype: A read error may be the cause here, since a much bigger clone is one base away. V and J are TRBV6-1 and TRBJ1-5; 7 bases are a match to TRBD1. V lost 8 bases to trimming and J lost 6 bases; unmatched junction nucleotides: 7. CDR3 size: 13 residues. Per germline, CDR1 MNHNS and CDR2 SASEGT. This chain's CDR3 is CASWWTGSQPQHF. CDR3 DNA sequence: TGTGCCAGCTGGTGGACAGGCAGTCAGCCCCAGCATTTT.